Shown below are 2 T cell receptor beta chains from a single sample sequenced in a study of shared clonotypes between healthy human individuals. The assay was immunoSEQ multiplex PCR, and TCRdb's table has in-frame clones only and misses some. The sample shows 2.5 million or so clones, 85% to 95% of them seen only once. The sample was naive CD4+ T cells sorted from blood. This sample's subset: CD45RA+ positively selected. These receptors were obtained from a man younger than 35 in good health.

Comments on this clone: The same CDR3 arises from other DNA sequences in this sample as well. The rearrangement uses TRBV7-9 and TRBJ1-4; TRBD1 might be the D (5 bases). CDR1 SEHNR and CDR2 FQNEAQ come from the germline V gene (reference sequence). V lost 4 bases to trimming and J lost 8 bases, with 14 bases between them. The CDR3 spans 14 residues. CDR3: CASSSQGSGEKLFF. The DNA for the CDR3 is TGTGCCAGCAGCTCCCAGGGTAGCGGCGAAAAACTGTTTTTT.

This chain links TRBV11-3 with TRBJ1-1; a weak D match, TRBD1 (5 bases). Germline assignment: CDR1 SGHNT and CDR2 YENEEA. Trimming stripped 3 bases from V and 2 bases from J, with 10 bases between. The CDR3 length is 14 residues. CDR3 loop: CASSFGGANTEAFF. The DNA for the CDR3 is TGTGCCAGCAGCTTCGGGGGAGCAAACACTGAAGCTTTCTTT.